Listed here are 31 T cell receptor beta chains from one sample, sequenced in a study of T-cell memory formation after mild COVID-19. TCRdb re-analysed the 5' RACE reads in MiXCR, keeping a single row per CDR3 protein. Found here are about 340,000 distinct CDR3 sequences, around a sixth of them singletons; the top ten hold under 25%. Sequencing input: PBMCs or a T cell subset sorted from them (not recorded which). Every receptor here comes from a man younger than 30 who had mild COVID-19 (a few samples of this study predate the infection). Cell type and time point are not known.

This clonotype was found a few times. J is TRBJ1-5 and V is TRBV4-1, with D perhaps matching TRBD1 (5 bases). The V end was cut by 3 bases, the J end by 1 base, with 13 bases between. Germline lookup yields CDR1 MGHRA and CDR2 YSYEKL. This CDR3 comprises 16 residues. In DNA form, the CDR3 reads TGCGCCAGCAGCCACCTCGTCGGGGACAGCAATCAGCCCCAGCATTTT. Translation: CASSHLVGDSNQPQHF.

This clonotype was seen ten or more times. The chain has TRBV4-3 and TRBJ2-1, with a possible D match to TRBD1 (6 bases). Trimming shortened V by 4 bases and J by 2 bases, and 15 bases separated the two germline ends. The CDR3 is made up of 16 amino acids. Germline assignment: CDR1 LGHNA and CDR2 YSLEER. The CDR3 DNA reads TGCGCCAGCAGCCTAGACGGGACAAGACCCTACAATGAGCAGTTCTTC. Encoded protein: CASSLDGTRPYNEQFF.

This clonotype was seen more than once but under ten times. The genes are TRBV29-1 and TRBJ2-6; D remains unclear. From germline, CDR1 is SQVTM and CDR2 ANQGSEA. The CDR3 sequence is 18 residues long. V was cut by 3 bases and J by 0 bases, with 18 bases left in between. CDR3 sequence reads: CSVDLNYGSSSGANVLTF. DNA of the CDR3: TGCAGCGTTGACCTGAACTACGGGTCTAGCTCTGGGGCCAACGTCCTGACTTTC.

A few counts support this clonotype. The rearrangement uses TRBV18 and TRBJ2-7, with D perhaps given as TRBD1 or TRBD2 (5 bases each). The CDR3 spans 14 residues. The ends were cut back, 2 bases at V and 3 bases at J, with 11 bases in the middle. In germline, CDR1 is KGHSH, CDR2 LQKENI. The CDR3 nucleotides are TGTGCCAGCTCACCATCCGGGGCAGGCTACGAGCAGTACGTC. Encoded protein: CASSPSGAGYEQYV.

This clonotype was seen at least ten times. The CDR3 DNA reads as TGTGCCAGCACCCCGCAGGGTTTTCAGCCCCAGCATTTT. It translates to CASTPQGFQPQHF. This rearrangement joins TRBV12-3 or TRBV12-4 to TRBJ1-5, with TRBD1 as a possible D gene (5 bases). The V end lost 7 bases, the J end lost 6 bases, and 13 bases lay between the germline ends. The CDR3 sequence is 13 residues long.

This clonotype was seen a few times. The chain is built from TRBV7-9 and TRBJ1-1; 8 bases line up with TRBD1. V lost 5 bases to trimming and J lost 8 bases; unmatched junction nucleotides: 10. CDR3 size: 14 residues. CDR1 and CDR2 from the germline V gene are SEHNR and FQNEAQ (reference sequence). Here the CDR3 DNA reads TGTGCCAGCAGCGCTGAGCCGGGACAGGCCGAAGCTTTCTTT. Translating gives CASSAEPGQAEAFF. The variable domain in full, completed from reference TRBV7-9 and TRBJ1-1, reads DTGVSQNPRHKITKRGQNVTFRCDPISEHNRLYWYRQTLGQGPEFLTYFQNEAQLEKSRLLSDRFSAERPKGSFSTLEIQRTEQGDSAMYLCASSAEPGQAEAFFGQGTRLTVV.

This clonotype came up a few times. The genes are TRBV7-3 and TRBJ2-7, with 8 bases fitting TRBD2. The germline gives CDR1 SGHTA, CDR2 FQGTGA. The ends lost 5 bases at V and 5 bases at J; junction bases unmatched: 8. This CDR3 is built from 14 residues. CDR3 in DNA: TGTGCCAGCAGCGCGGCGGGGGGAAACGACGAGCAGTACTTC. Translation: CASSAAGGNDEQYF.

This clonotype has ten or more counts. The rearrangement links TRBV5-5 to TRBJ1-6; the D gene is possibly TRBD1 (5 bases). This CDR3 has 14 amino acids. With 4 bases removed from V and 8 bases from J, the gap between germline ends came to 13 bases. The germline V gene encodes CDR1 SGHKS and CDR2 YYEKEE (reference sequence). CDR3 DNA sequence: TGTGCCAGCAGCCCCGGGACCTGGGATTCACCCCTCCACTTT. This translates into CASSPGTWDSPLHF.

In this sample, this clonotype turned up a few times. J is TRBJ2-7 and V is TRBV4-2; TRBD2 might be the D (6 bases). V gave up 0 bases and J gave up 2 bases, with 11 bases separating them. Germline-derived CDR1 and CDR2 are LGHNA and YNFKEQ. CDR3 length: 15 amino acids. As DNA, the CDR3 is TGTGCCAGCAGCCAAGAGTCAGGACTAACCTACGAGCAGTACTTC. This sequence encodes CASSQESGLTYEQYF.

The chain is built from TRBV20-1 and TRBJ1-2, with a tentative D call TRBD1 (6 bases). The CDR3 has 13 amino acids. V was clipped by 8 bases and J by 2 bases, with 15 bases between them. Germline V gene lookup returns CDR1 DFQATT and CDR2 SNEGSKA (reference sequence). DNA of the CDR3: TGCAGTAGTACGGACAGCTCCAACTATGGCTACACCTTC. It specifies CSSTDSSNYGYTF.

This clonotype appeared many times. The rearrangement joins TRBV6-4 to TRBJ2-3; TRBD1 agrees at 10 bases. The J segment lost 1 base and the V segment lost 2 bases, leaving 0 bases of the junction unmatched. CDR1 and CDR2 from the germline V gene are MRHNA and SNTAGT. The CDR3 totals 15 residues. Here the CDR3 reads CASSDGTGGTDTQYF. In nucleotides, the CDR3 is TGTGCCAGCAGTGACGGGACAGGGGGCACAGATACGCAGTATTTT.

V gene TRBV6-2 or TRBV6-3 combines with J gene TRBJ1-5, with D unclear. The CDR3 runs 13 residues. Trimming cost V 2 bases and J 6 bases, with 8 bases left between them. Germline CDR1 is MNHEY and CDR2 is SVGEGT. The DNA of the CDR3 is TGTGCCAGCAGTTACCACAAGGCTCAGCCCCAGCATTTT. Translated: CASSYHKAQPQHF.

The chain has TRBV20-1 and TRBJ1-5, with TRBD1 matching over 7 bases. CDR1 is DFQATT, CDR2 SNEGSKA, per germline (reference sequence). The CDR3 has 15 residues. V dropped 0 bases and J dropped 7; count of bases not matched to a gene: 9. CDR3 sequence reads: CSARDRVRGEQPQHF. CDR3 in DNA: TGCAGTGCTAGAGATCGAGTCAGGGGGGAACAGCCCCAGCATTTT.

This clonotype has a count of ten or more. The chain links TRBV5-1 to TRBJ2-1; D uncertain. Per germline, CDR1 SGHRS and CDR2 YFSETQ. This CDR3 spans 13 amino acids. Trimming cost V 4 bases and J 4 bases, with 9 bases left between them. Written as DNA, the CDR3 is TGCGCCAGCAGCCCAGACATTTACAATGAGCAGTTCTTC. Its protein is CASSPDIYNEQFF. Using reference TRBV5-1 and TRBJ2-1 for the parts outside the CDR3, the full variable domain is KAGVTQTPRYLIKTRGQQVTLSCSPISGHRSVSWYQQTPGQGLQFLFEYFSETQRNKGNFPGRFSGRQFSNSRSEMNVSTLELGDSALYLCASSPDIYNEQFFGPGTRLTVL.

The chain links TRBV11-3 to TRBJ2-3, with a possible D match to TRBD2 (6 bases). The CDR3 totals 15 residues. Germline CDR1 is SGHNT and CDR2 is YENEEA. Trimming removed 5 bases at V and 0 bases at J, with 12 bases between. The CDR3 loop is CASSRGSSSTDTQYF. The CDR3 coding sequence is TGTGCCAGCAGCCGGGGGAGTTCTAGCACAGATACGCAGTATTTT.

The V and J genes are TRBV2 and TRBJ2-5; TRBD2 matches at 8 bases. The CDR3 totals 16 residues. The V gene end was trimmed by 8 bases and the J gene end by 4 bases; junction bases not matched to a gene: 15. The V gene's germline CDR1 is SNHLY and CDR2 FYNNEI. The CDR3 DNA sequence: TGTGCCAGCGAGCCCCCCAGCGGGGGACATCCAGAGACCCAGTACTTC. Protein sequence: CASEPPSGGHPETQYF. The full variable domain, with the rest looked up from reference TRBV2 and TRBJ2-5, is EPEVTQTPSHQVTQMGQEVILRCVPISNHLYFYWYRQILGQKVEFLVSFYNNEISEKSEIFDDQFSVERPDGSNFTLKIRSTKLEDSAMYFCASEPPSGGHPETQYFGPGTRLLVL.

This clonotype was seen only a few times. V and J are TRBV20-1 and TRBJ2-3; 15 bases line up with TRBD2. Germline V gene sequence: CDR1 DFQATT, CDR2 SNEGSKA (reference sequence). Germline trimming cut 6 bases from V and 4 bases from J; bases unmatched to any gene: 5. The CDR3 is made up of 15 amino acids. The CDR3, as DNA: TGCAGTGCCCCGGGACTAGCGGGGGGAGCAGATACGCAGTATTTT. Translated, it gives CSAPGLAGGADTQYF.

The genes are TRBV4-3 and TRBJ1-4; no firm D call. The CDR3 totals 15 residues. The V end lost 0 bases, the J end lost 8 bases, and 13 bases lay between the germline ends. Per germline, CDR1 LGHNA and CDR2 YSLEER. The CDR3 DNA is TGCGCCAGCAGCCAAGAAAAAGGGCTGGGGGAAAAACTGTTTTTT. It codes for CASSQEKGLGEKLFF.

The chain couples TRBV7-2 to TRBJ2-2; possible D gene TRBD1, 5 bases. Germline CDR1 is SGHTA and CDR2 is FQGNSA. Trimming cost V 5 bases and J 10 bases, with 8 bases left between them. The CDR3 has 11 amino acids. The DNA of the CDR3 is TGTGCCAGCAGCACAGGTTTGGAGCTGTTTTTT. It yields the protein CASSTGLELFF.

There are a few counts of this clonotype. V gene TRBV5-1 combines with J gene TRBJ2-2; 8 bases map to TRBD1. CDR1 is SGHRS, CDR2 YFSETQ, per germline. The length of the CDR3 is 16 residues. Trimming removed 5 bases from V and 4 bases from J; junction bases left unmatched: 10. The CDR3 bases are TGCGCCAGCAGTATTCAGGGGGCACGAGGCACCGGGGAGCTGTTTTTT. Amino acid sequence: CASSIQGARGTGELFF.

This clonotype has more than one count but fewer than ten. The chain carries TRBV10-3 and TRBJ2-5; D is unresolved. The length of the CDR3 is 13 residues. The V end lost 7 bases, the J end lost 1 base, and 10 bases lay between the germline ends. The germline V gene has CDR1 ENHRY and CDR2 SYGVKD. The CDR3 DNA reads as TGTGCCATCAAAGGTGGCTCCCAAGAGACCCAGTACTTC. It is translated as CAIKGGSQETQYF.

V gene TRBV6-1 combines with J gene TRBJ2-2, with a possible D match to TRBD1 (6 bases). CDR3 length: 15 amino acids. Between the trimmed V and J ends, which lost 1 base and 2 bases, there was a span of 8 bases. Germline V gene sequence: CDR1 MNHNS, CDR2 SASEGT. CDR3 protein: CASSEDRVNTGELFF. In DNA form, the CDR3 reads TGTGCCAGCAGTGAAGACAGGGTCAACACCGGGGAGCTGTTTTTT.

This clonotype was seen a few times. V gene TRBV12-3 or TRBV12-4 combines with J gene TRBJ2-5, with 10 positions matching TRBD1. J gave up 5 bases and V 5 bases, and 5 bases lay outside the gene matches. The length of the CDR3 is 14 residues. CDR3 sequence reads: CASSPWTGGETQYF. For the CDR3, the DNA is TGTGCCAGCAGTCCTTGGACAGGGGGTGAGACCCAGTACTTC.

This clonotype was seen a handful of times. The J gene is TRBJ2-3, the V gene TRBV4-3; D is undetermined. CDR1 LGHNA and CDR2 YSLEER come from the germline V gene. This CDR3 has 14 residues. Trimming removed 0 bases at V and 2 bases at J, with 6 bases between. In DNA form, the CDR3 reads TGCGCCAGCAGCCAAGAGACAAACACAGATACGCAGTATTTT. Residues: CASSQETNTDTQYF.

A few counts support this clonotype. The chain joins TRBV16 to TRBJ1-1; D is perhaps TRBD1 (6 bases). CDR1 KGHSY and CDR2 FQNENV come from the germline V gene. V gave up 1 base and J gave up 4 bases, with 10 bases separating them. The CDR3 consists of 14 residues. The CDR3, as DNA: TGTGCCAGCAGCCAATGGGAGGGGGTCACTGAAGCTTTCTTT. Encoded protein: CASSQWEGVTEAFF.

This clonotype was seen more than once but under ten times. V usage is TRBV7-9 and J usage is TRBJ2-5, with no clear D. Between the trimmed V and J ends, which lost 3 bases and 5 bases, there was a span of 7 bases. This CDR3 has 12 residues. Per the germline V gene, CDR1 is SEHNR and CDR2 is FQNEAQ (reference sequence). In nucleotides, the CDR3 is TGTGCCAGCAGCTTCCTCTATGAGACCCAGTACTTC. Protein product: CASSFLYETQYF.

This clonotype was observed a few times. The chain uses TRBV23-1 and TRBJ1-5; no clear D gene. TRBV23-1 is an ORF; its function is uncertain. V was pared by 7 bases and J by 0 bases, with 19 bases between. The CDR3 is made up of 17 amino acids. The CDR3 DNA follows: TGCGCCAGCACCCCTCTTGGCCGGGGAGATAGCAATCAGCCCCAGCATTTT. Residues: CASTPLGRGDSNQPQHF.

The rearrangement joins TRBV5-1 to TRBJ2-1; 9 nucleotides align to TRBD2. Germline V CDR1 and CDR2: SGHRS, YFSETQ. The length of the CDR3 is 15 residues. The V and J ends lost 4 bases and 6 bases, in that order; junction bases with no gene match: 8. The CDR3 protein is CASSTGTSSGNEQFF. Written as DNA, the CDR3 is TGCGCCAGCAGCACCGGGACTAGCAGTGGCAATGAGCAGTTCTTC.

A few counts support this clonotype. The chain links TRBV30 to TRBJ1-1; tentative D call: TRBD1 (5 bases). Germline CDR1 GTSNPN, CDR2 SVGIG (reference sequence). The V end lost 1 base, the J end lost 6 bases, and 12 bases lay between the germline ends. The CDR3 runs 13 residues. The CDR3 nucleotides read TGTGCCTGGAGTGAACGGACAACAGCTGAAGCTTTCTTT. Encoded protein: CAWSERTTAEAFF.

A few counts support this clonotype. V usage is TRBV5-1 and J usage is TRBJ1-1; 7 bases are a match to TRBD1. Germline V gene sequence: CDR1 SGHRS, CDR2 YFSETQ. The CDR3 is made up of 13 amino acids. V gave up 8 bases and J gave up 1 base; unmatched junction bases: 5. The CDR3 sequence is CASTGTENTEAFF. The CDR3 DNA sequence: TGCGCCAGTACCGGGACAGAGAACACTGAAGCTTTCTTT.

In this sample, this clonotype turned up a few times. The chain recombines TRBV10-3 with TRBJ1-1, with D uncertain. The CDR3 is made up of 14 amino acids. In germline, CDR1 is ENHRY, CDR2 SYGVKD. V was clipped by 6 bases and J by 1 base, with 12 bases between them. CDR3 protein: CAIRASTGNTEAFF. For the CDR3, the DNA is TGTGCCATCAGGGCTTCCACGGGGAACACTGAAGCTTTCTTT.